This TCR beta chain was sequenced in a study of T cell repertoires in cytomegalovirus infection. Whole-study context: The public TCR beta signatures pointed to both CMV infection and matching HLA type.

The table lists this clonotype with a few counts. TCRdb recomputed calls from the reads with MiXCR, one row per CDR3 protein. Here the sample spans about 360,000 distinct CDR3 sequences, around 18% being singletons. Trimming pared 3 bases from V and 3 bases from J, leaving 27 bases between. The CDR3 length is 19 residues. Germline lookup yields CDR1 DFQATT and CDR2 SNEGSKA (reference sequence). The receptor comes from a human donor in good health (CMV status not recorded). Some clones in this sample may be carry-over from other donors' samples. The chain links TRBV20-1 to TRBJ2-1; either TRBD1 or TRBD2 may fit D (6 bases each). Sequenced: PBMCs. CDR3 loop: CSASSSPGQGTLFYNEQFF. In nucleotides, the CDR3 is TGCAGTGCTAGTTCGTCCCCGGGACAAGGGACTTTATTCTACAATGAGCAGTTCTTC.